This T cell receptor beta chain derives from a study of cytomegalovirus exposure and HLA in healthy donors. These donors, healthy bone marrow donors, were studied. Primers for the PCR totalled 60 Vbeta and 13 Jbeta. Libraries were prepared by immunoSEQ multiplex PCR; TCRdb keeps only in-frame clonotypes and omits some of them. The sample comprises around 160,000 clones, about 74% of which are singletons, and roughly an eighth rests with the top ten. CDR3 length: 14 residues. Germline V gene lookup returns CDR1 SSHAT and CDR2 FNYEAQ (reference sequence). Trimming pared 1 base from V and 3 bases from J, leaving 9 bases between.

The sample was PBMCs. This receptor was identified in a middle-aged man in good health and CMV-seropositive. J is TRBJ2-5 and V is TRBV7-7; D is unresolved. CDR3: CASSLDSIEETQYF. The CDR3 DNA reads as TGTGCCAGCAGCTTAGATTCCATTGAAGAGACCCAGTACTTC.